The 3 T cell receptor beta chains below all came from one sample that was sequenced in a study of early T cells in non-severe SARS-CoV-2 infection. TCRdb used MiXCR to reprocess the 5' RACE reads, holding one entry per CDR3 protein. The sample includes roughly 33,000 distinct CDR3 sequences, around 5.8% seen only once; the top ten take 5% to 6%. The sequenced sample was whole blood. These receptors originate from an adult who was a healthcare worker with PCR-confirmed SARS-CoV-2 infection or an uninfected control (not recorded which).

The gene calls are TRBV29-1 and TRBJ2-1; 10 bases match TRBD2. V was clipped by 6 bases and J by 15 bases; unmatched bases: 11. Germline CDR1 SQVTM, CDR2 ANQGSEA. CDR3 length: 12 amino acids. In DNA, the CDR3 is TGCAGCGTGGCCGAGGTGCTAGCGGGAGTGTTCTTC. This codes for CSVAEVLAGVFF.

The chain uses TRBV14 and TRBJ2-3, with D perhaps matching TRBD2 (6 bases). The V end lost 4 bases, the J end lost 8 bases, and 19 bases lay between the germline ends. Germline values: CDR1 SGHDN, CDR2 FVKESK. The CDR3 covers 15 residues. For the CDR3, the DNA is TGTGCCAGCAGCCCTGGTGGGGAGGCACGAGGTACGCAGTATTTT. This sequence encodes CASSPGGEARGTQYF. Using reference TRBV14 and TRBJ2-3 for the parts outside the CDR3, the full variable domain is EAGVTQFPSHSVIEKGQTVTLRCDPISGHDNLYWYRRVMGKEIKFLLHFVKESKQDESGMPNNRFLAERTGGTYSTLKVQPAELEDSGVYFCASSPGGEARGTQYFGPGTRLTVL.

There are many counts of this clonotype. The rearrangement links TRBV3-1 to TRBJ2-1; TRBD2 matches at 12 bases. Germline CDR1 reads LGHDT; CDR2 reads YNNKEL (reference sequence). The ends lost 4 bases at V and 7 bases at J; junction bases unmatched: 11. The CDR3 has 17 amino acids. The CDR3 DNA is TGTGCCAGCAGCCGAATACTACTAGCGGGAGGTGGGAATGAGCAGTTCTTC. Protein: CASSRILLAGGGNEQFF.